A single sample is the source of the 8 T cell receptor beta chains below, sequenced in a study of cytomegalovirus exposure and HLA in healthy donors. Vbeta (60) and Jbeta (13) primers were used in the PCR. Profiled with immunoSEQ multiplex PCR; TCRdb holds only in-frame clones, not every one. Among around 300,000 clones listed, approximately 70% were seen once. Sequences were obtained from PBMCs. The origin of the receptors is a female donor in good health and CMV-seronegative.

This clone showed up just a few times. The V gene is TRBV27, the J gene TRBJ2-2, with 12 bases identical to TRBD2. CDR1 and CDR2 from the germline V gene are MNHEY and SMNVEV (reference sequence). Losses at the gene ends were 5 bases for V and 1 base for J; bases not matched to a gene: 2. The CDR3 length is 16 residues. CDR3 coding DNA: TGTGCCAGCAGTAAACTAGCGGGAGGGAACACCGGGGAGCTGTTTTTT. It encodes CASSKLAGGNTGELFF.

The gene calls are TRBV6-5 and TRBJ1-4, with 7 bases fitting TRBD1. Germline values: CDR1 MNHEY, CDR2 SVGAGI. This CDR3 is built from 14 residues. V lost 7 bases and J lost 4; bases outside the gene matches: 6. This CDR3 is CASMPTGSNEKLFF. DNA for the CDR3: TGTGCCAGCATGCCGACAGGGAGTAATGAAAAACTGTTTTTT.

CDR3 DNA sequence: TGCGCCAGCAGCTTCGGACAGGGGCAAGAGACCCAGTACTTC. This sequence encodes CASSFGQGQETQYF. The rearrangement uses TRBV5-1 and TRBJ2-5, with 9 bases identical to TRBD1. Germline V gene lookup returns CDR1 SGHRS and CDR2 YFSETQ. Trimming took 2 bases from V and 2 from J; bases not matched to a gene: 1. The CDR3 is made up of 14 amino acids.

This clone was seen a single time. The chain couples TRBV27 to TRBJ2-1; D may be TRBD1 (5 bases). Per germline, CDR1 MNHEY and CDR2 SMNVEV (reference sequence). With 3 bases removed from V and 4 bases from J, the gap between germline ends came to 19 bases. This CDR3 comprises 17 residues. In DNA form, the CDR3 reads TGTGCCAGCAGTTTTGGGGCTAGTTCATTCGGATACAATGAGCAGTTCTTC. As protein: CASSFGASSFGYNEQFF.

This chain links TRBV6-6 with TRBJ1-2; tentatively, D is TRBD1 (6 bases). The CDR3 runs 13 residues. Germline CDR1 MNHNY, CDR2 SVGAGI (reference sequence). The V gene lost 8 bases and the J gene lost 5 bases, with 15 bases spanning the gap. The CDR3 DNA sequence: TGTGCCAGCCGCCTTGCAGGGGTATATGGCTACACCTTC. Its translation is CASRLAGVYGYTF.

The chain carries TRBV27 and TRBJ2-1, with TRBD2 as a possible D gene (5 bases). From germline, CDR1 is MNHEY and CDR2 SMNVEV (reference sequence). This CDR3 is 12 amino acids long. The ends were cut back, 6 bases at V and 6 bases at J, with 9 bases in the middle. CDR3 sequence reads: CASRTTINEQFF. Written as DNA, the CDR3 is TGTGCCAGCAGGACGACTATCAATGAGCAGTTCTTC.

The chain couples TRBV27 to TRBJ2-2; maybe TRBD1 (5 bases). In germline, CDR1 is MNHEY, CDR2 SMNVEV (reference sequence). CDR3 length: 14 amino acids. V was trimmed by 6 bases and J by 4 bases, leaving 12 bases between them. The CDR3 DNA sequence: TGTGCCAGCAGGACAGACCGGCGCACCGGGGAGCTGTTTTTT. Translation: CASRTDRRTGELFF.

The chain couples TRBV11-2 to TRBJ2-7; D ambiguous. Trimming pared 5 bases from V and 4 bases from J, leaving 9 bases between. CDR1 and CDR2 from the germline V gene are SGHAT and FQNNGV. This CDR3 region has 12 residues. The CDR3 reads CASSPVRYEQYF. In DNA, the CDR3 is TGTGCCAGCAGCCCGGTTCGTTACGAGCAGTACTTC.